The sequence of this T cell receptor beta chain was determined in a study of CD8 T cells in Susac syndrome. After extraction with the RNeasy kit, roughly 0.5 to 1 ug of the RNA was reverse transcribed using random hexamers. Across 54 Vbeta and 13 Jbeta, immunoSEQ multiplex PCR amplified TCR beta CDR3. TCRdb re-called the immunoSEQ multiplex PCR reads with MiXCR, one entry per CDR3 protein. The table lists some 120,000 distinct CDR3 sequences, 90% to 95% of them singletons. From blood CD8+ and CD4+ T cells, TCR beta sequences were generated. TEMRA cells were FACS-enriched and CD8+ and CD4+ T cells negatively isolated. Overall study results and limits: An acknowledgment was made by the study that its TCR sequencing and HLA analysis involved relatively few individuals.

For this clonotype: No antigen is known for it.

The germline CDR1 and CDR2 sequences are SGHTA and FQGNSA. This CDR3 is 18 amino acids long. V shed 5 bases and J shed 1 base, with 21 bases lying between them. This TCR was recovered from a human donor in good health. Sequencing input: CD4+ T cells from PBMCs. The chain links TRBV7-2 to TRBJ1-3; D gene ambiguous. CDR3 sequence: CASSPHPVTPGSGNTIYF. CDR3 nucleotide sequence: TGTGCCAGCAGCCCCCACCCGGTGACCCCGGGGTCTGGAAACACCATATATTTT.